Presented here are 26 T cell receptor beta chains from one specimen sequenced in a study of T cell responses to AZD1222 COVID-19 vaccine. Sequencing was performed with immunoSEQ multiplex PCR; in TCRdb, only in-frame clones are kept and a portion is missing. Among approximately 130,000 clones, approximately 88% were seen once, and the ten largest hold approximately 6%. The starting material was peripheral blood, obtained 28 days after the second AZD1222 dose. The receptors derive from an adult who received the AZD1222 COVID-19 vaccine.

The DNA of the CDR3 is TGTGCCTGGAGTGTATCCGGTCATGTTTGGGGGGTACCGCTAAACCAAGAGACCCAGTACTTC. Its translation: CAWSVSGHVWGVPLNQETQYF. This chain joins TRBV30 and TRBJ2-5; weak D call: TRBD2 (6 bases). The CDR3 sequence is 21 residues long. Trimming cost V 0 bases and J 0 bases, with 29 bases left between them. In germline, CDR1 is GTSNPN, CDR2 SVGIG (reference sequence).

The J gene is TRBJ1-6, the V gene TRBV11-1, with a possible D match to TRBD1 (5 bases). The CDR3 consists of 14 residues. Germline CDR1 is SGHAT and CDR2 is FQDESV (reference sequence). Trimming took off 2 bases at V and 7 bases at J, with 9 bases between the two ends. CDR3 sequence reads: CASSLQGENSPLHF. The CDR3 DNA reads TGTGCCAGCAGCTTACAGGGAGAGAATTCACCCCTCCACTTT.

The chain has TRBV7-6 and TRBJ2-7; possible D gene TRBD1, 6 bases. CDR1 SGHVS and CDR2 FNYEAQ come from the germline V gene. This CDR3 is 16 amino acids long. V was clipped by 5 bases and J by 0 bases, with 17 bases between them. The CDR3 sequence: CASSLPGTPGSYEQYF. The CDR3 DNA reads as TGTGCCAGCAGCCTACCTGGGACACCGGGCTCCTACGAGCAGTACTTC.

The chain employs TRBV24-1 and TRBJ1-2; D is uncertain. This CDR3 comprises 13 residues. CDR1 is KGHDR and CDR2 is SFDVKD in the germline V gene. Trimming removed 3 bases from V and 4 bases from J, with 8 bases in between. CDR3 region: CATSDGGFYGYTF. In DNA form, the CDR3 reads TGTGCCACCAGTGATGGAGGGTTCTATGGCTACACCTTC.

As DNA, the CDR3 is TGTGCCAGCAGTTACTCCAGGACAGGGAACACCTACGAGCAGTACTTC. Its translation is CASSYSRTGNTYEQYF. This chain links TRBV6-2 or TRBV6-3 with TRBJ2-7; 8 nucleotides match TRBD1. There are 16 residues in the CDR3. Germline trimming cut 0 bases from V and 2 bases from J; bases unmatched to any gene: 6. CDR1 is MNHEY, CDR2 SVGEGT, per germline.

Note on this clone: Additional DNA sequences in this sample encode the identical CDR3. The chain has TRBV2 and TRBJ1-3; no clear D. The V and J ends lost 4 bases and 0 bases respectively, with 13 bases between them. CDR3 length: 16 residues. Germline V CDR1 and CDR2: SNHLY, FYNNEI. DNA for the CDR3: TGTGCCAGCAGTGTTCGGCCCTCCCTCTCTGGAAACACCATATATTTT. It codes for CASSVRPSLSGNTIYF.

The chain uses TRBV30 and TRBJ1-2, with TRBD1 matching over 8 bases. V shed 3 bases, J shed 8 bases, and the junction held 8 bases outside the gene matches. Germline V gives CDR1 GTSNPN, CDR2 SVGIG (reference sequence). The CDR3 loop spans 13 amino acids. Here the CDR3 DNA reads TGTGCCTGGAGATTTCAGGGGGCGGGAGGCTACACCTTC. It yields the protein CAWRFQGAGGYTF. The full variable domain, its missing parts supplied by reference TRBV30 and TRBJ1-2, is SQTIHQWPATLVQPVGSPLSLECTVEGTSNPNLYWYRQAAGRGLQLLFYSVGIGQISSEVPQNLSASRPQDRQFILSSKKLLLSDSGFYLCAWRFQGAGGYTFGSGTRLTVV.

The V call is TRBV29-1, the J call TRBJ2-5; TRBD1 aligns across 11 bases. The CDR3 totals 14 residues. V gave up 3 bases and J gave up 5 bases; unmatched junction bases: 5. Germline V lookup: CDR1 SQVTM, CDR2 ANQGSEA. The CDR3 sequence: CSVEGTGGWETQYF. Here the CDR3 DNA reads TGCAGCGTTGAGGGGACAGGGGGTTGGGAGACCCAGTACTTC.

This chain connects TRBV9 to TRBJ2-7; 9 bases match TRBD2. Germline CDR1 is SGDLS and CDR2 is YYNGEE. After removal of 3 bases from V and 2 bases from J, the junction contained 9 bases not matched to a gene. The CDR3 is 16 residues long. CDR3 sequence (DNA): TGTGCCAGCAGCGCGGCTAGCGGGACGAACCCCTACGAGCAGTACTTC. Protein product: CASSAASGTNPYEQYF.

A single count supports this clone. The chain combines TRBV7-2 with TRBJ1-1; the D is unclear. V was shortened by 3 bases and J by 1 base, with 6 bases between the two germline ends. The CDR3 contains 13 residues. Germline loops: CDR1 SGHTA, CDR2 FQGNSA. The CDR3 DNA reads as TGTGCCAGCAGCTTTGAAGGGAACACTGAAGCTTTCTTT. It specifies CASSFEGNTEAFF.

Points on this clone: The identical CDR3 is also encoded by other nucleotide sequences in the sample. CDR3 coding DNA: TGTGCCAGCAGCTTACAGACGTCCTACGAGCAGTACTTC. It codes for CASSLQTSYEQYF. The J gene is TRBJ2-7, the V gene TRBV11-2, with D hard to call. CDR1 is SGHAT, CDR2 FQNNGV, per germline. This CDR3 region has 13 residues. V lost 2 bases, J lost 1 base, and 6 bases lay in between.

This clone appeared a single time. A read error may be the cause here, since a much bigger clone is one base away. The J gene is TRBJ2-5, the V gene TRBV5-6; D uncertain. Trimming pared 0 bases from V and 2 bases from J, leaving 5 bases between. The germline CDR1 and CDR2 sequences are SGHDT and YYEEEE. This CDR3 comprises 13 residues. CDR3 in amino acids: CASSLDRQETQYF. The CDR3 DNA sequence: TGTGCCAGCAGCTTGGACAGACAAGAGACCCAGTACTTC.

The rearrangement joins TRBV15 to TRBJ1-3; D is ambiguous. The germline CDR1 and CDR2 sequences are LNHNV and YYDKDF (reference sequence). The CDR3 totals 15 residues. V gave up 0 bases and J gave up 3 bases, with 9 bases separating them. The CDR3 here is CATSRDRSVGNTIYF. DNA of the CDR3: TGTGCCACCAGCAGAGATCGGTCGGTTGGAAACACCATATATTTT.

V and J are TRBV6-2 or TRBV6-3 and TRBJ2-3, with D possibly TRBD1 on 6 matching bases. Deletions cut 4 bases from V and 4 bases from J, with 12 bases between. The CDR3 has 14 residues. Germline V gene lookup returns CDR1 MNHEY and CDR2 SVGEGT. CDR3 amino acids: CASSSRQVPDTQYF. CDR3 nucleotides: TGTGCCAGCAGTTCCCGACAGGTCCCAGATACGCAGTATTTT.

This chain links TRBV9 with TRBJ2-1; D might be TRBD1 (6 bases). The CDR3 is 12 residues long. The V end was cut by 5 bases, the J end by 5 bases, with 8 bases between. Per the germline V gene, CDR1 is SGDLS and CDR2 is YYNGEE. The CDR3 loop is CASREGDNEQFF. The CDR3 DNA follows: TGTGCCAGCAGAGAGGGGGACAATGAGCAGTTCTTC.

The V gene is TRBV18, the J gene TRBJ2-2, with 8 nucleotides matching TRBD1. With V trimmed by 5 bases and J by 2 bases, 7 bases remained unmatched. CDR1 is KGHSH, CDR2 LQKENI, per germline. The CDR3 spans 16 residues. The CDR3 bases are TGTGCCAGCTCAGCCGGCGGACAGGGTAACACCGGGGAGCTGTTTTTT. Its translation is CASSAGGQGNTGELFF.

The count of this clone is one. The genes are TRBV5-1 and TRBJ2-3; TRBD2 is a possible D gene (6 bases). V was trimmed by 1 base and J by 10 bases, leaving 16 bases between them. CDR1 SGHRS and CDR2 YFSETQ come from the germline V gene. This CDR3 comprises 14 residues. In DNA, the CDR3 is TGCGCCAGCAGCTTGTCGGGGGATCATAGGTCGCAGTATTTT. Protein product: CASSLSGDHRSQYF.

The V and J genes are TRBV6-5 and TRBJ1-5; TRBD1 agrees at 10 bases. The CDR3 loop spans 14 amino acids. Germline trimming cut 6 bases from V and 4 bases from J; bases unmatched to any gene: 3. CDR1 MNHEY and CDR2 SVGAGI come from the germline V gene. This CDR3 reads CASSPGQGNQPQHF. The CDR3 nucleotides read TGTGCCAGCAGCCCGGGACAGGGGAATCAGCCCCAGCATTTT.

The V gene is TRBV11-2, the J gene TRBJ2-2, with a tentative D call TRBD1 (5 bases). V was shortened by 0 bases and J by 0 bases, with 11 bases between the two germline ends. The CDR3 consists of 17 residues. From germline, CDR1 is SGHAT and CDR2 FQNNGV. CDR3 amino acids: CASSLDVQGANTGELFF. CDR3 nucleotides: TGTGCCAGCAGCTTAGATGTCCAGGGCGCGAACACCGGGGAGCTGTTTTTT. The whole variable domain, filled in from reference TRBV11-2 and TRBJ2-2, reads EAGVAQSPRYKIIEKRQSVAFWCNPISGHATLYWYQQILGQGPKLLIQFQNNGVVDDSQLPKDRFSAERLKGVDSTLKIQPAKLEDSAVYLCASSLDVQGANTGELFFGEGSRLTVL.

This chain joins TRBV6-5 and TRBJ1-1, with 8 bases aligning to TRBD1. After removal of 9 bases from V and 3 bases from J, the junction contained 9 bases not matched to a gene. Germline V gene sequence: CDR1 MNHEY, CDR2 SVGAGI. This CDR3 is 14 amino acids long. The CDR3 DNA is TGTGCCAGTTGGCCAGGGGGCTTGGACACTGAAGCTTTCTTT. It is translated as CASWPGGLDTEAFF.

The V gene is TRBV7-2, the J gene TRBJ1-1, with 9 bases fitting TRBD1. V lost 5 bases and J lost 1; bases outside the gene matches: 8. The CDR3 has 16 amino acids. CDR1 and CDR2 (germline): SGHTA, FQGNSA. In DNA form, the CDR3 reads TGTGCCAGCAGCGCGTTACAGGGGGCGGCGAACACTGAAGCTTTCTTT. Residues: CASSALQGAANTEAFF.

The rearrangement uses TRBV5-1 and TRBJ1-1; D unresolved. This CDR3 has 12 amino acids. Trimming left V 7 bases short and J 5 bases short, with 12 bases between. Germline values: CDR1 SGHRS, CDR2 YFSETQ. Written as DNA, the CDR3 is TGCGCCAGCCACAACCCCCAGACTGAAGCTTTCTTT. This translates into CASHNPQTEAFF.

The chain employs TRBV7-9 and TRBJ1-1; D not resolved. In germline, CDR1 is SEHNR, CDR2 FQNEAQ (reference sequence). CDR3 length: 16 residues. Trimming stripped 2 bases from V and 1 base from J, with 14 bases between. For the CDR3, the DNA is TGTGCCAGCAGCTTATTAGCGGGCTTCGGGAACACTGAAGCTTTCTTT. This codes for CASSLLAGFGNTEAFF. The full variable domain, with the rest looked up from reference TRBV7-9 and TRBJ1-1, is DTGVSQNPRHKITKRGQNVTFRCDPISEHNRLYWYRQTLGQGPEFLTYFQNEAQLEKSRLLSDRFSAERPKGSFSTLEIQRTEQGDSAMYLCASSLLAGFGNTEAFFGQGTRLTVV.

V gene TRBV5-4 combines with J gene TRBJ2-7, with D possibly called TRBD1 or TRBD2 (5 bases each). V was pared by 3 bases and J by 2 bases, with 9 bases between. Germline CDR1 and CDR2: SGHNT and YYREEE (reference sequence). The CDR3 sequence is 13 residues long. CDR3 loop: CASSSGRAYEQYF. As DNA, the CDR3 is TGTGCCAGCAGCTCGGGACGGGCCTACGAGCAGTACTTC.

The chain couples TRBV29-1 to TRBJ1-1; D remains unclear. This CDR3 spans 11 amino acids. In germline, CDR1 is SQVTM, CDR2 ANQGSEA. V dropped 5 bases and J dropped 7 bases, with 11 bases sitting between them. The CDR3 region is CSVSRGFEAFF. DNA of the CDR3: TGCAGCGTTTCTCGCGGATTTGAAGCTTTCTTT.

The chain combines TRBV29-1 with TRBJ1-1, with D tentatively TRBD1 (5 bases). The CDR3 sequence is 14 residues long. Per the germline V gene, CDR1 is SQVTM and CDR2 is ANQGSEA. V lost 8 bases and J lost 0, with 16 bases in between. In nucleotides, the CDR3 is TGCAGCATCCTGAGGGGCGGTATGAACACTGAAGCTTTCTTT. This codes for CSILRGGMNTEAFF.